One sample yielded the 12 T cell receptor beta chains listed below, sequenced in a study of blood T cell repertoires in COVID-19 (dated by TCRdb to the early 2020s). Receptors were amplified or captured by the immunoSEQ multiplex PCR assay. Sourced from immuneACCESS, this table was stored by TCRdb with only in-frame sequences that have V and J called. A share of the clones is absent; for the studies checked, an unresolved V gene accounts for under half, and the remainder has no known explanation. The sample table contains about 190,000 clones; only one count was recorded for 80% to 85% of them. About 20% of the sample rests with the top ten. The sequenced sample consisted of peripheral blood. These receptors were taken from a human donor in a cohort sampled during active COVID-19.

The chain uses TRBV4-2 and TRBJ1-2; D is perhaps TRBD1 (6 bases). Per germline, CDR1 LGHNA and CDR2 YNFKEQ. V lost 3 bases to trimming and J lost 3 bases, with 8 bases between them. The length of the CDR3 is 13 residues. The CDR3 reads CASSQAGDYGYTF. For the CDR3, the DNA is TGTGCCAGCAGCCAGGCAGGGGACTATGGCTACACCTTC.

The chain joins TRBV5-1 to TRBJ2-1; D not certain. The CDR3 length is 15 residues. The germline V gene encodes CDR1 SGHRS and CDR2 YFSETQ. The germline V and J ends were trimmed by 6 bases and 5 bases, with 18 bases remaining between them. CDR3 coding DNA: TGCGCCAGCACCCTCCGATCCCAATTAGACAATGAGCAGTTCTTC. This sequence encodes CASTLRSQLDNEQFF. Together with reference TRBV5-1 and TRBJ2-1, the CDR3 gives the full variable domain: KAGVTQTPRYLIKTRGQQVTLSCSPISGHRSVSWYQQTPGQGLQFLFEYFSETQRNKGNFPGRFSGRQFSNSRSEMNVSTLELGDSALYLCASTLRSQLDNEQFFGPGTRLTVL.

The chain uses TRBV3-1 (or the pseudogene TRBV3-2) and TRBJ2-7, with D perhaps TRBD1 (5 bases). V was pared by 5 bases and J by 4 bases, with 18 bases between. This CDR3 has 15 residues. The V gene's germline CDR1 is LGHDT and CDR2 YNNKEL (reference sequence). For the CDR3, the DNA is TGTGCCAGCAGCAAACGGTCCTCGACAGAATACGAGCAGTACTTC. This encodes CASSKRSSTEYEQYF.

The chain combines TRBV9 with TRBJ1-2; possible D gene TRBD1, 5 bases. This CDR3 has 16 residues. V was shortened by 7 bases and J by 0 bases, with 19 bases between the two germline ends. Per the germline V gene, CDR1 is SGDLS and CDR2 is YYNGEE. The DNA for the CDR3 is TGTGCCAGCGCCAAGGGGTTGACCTTGACTAACTATGGCTACACCTTC. Residues: CASAKGLTLTNYGYTF.

The chain has TRBV6-5 and TRBJ1-2, with TRBD1 matching over 9 bases. Trimming at V came to 0 bases and at J to 6 bases, leaving 8 bases not matched to a gene. The germline V gene encodes CDR1 MNHEY and CDR2 SVGAGI. The CDR3 sequence is 16 residues long. This chain's CDR3 is CASSYSGTGMGDGYTF. The CDR3 coding sequence is TGTGCCAGCAGTTACTCCGGGACAGGGATGGGGGATGGCTACACCTTC.

The rearrangement links TRBV3-1 (or the pseudogene TRBV3-2) to TRBJ2-7, with 11 positions matching TRBD2. The V segment lost 1 base and the J segment 2 bases; nucleotides outside the gene matches: 4. Germline assignment: CDR1 LGHDT and CDR2 YNNKEL (reference sequence). The CDR3 spans 16 residues. The CDR3 loop is CASSQGGTSGAYEQYF. The CDR3 DNA sequence: TGTGCCAGCAGCCAAGGGGGGACTAGCGGAGCCTACGAGCAGTACTTC.

The chain links TRBV12-5 to TRBJ2-1; the D is unclear. Germline CDR1 and CDR2: LGHNT and FRNRAP. This CDR3 contains 14 residues. Trimming removed 3 bases from V and 9 bases from J, with 15 bases in between. CDR3 nucleotide sequence: TGTGCTAGTGGTTTTAGTGGCGCTGGCGGTGAGCAGTTCTTC. Residues: CASGFSGAGGEQFF.

This clone was detected only a few times. This chain connects TRBV4-2 to TRBJ2-5; possibly TRBD2 for D (6 bases). The V end was cut by 0 bases, the J end by 6 bases, with 8 bases between. The CDR3 length is 13 residues. Germline CDR1 is LGHNA and CDR2 is YNFKEQ. Here the CDR3 reads CASSQEGGKTQYF. DNA for the CDR3: TGTGCCAGCAGCCAAGAGGGGGGTAAGACCCAGTACTTC.

The V call is TRBV3-1 (or the pseudogene TRBV3-2), the J call TRBJ2-2, with D maybe TRBD2 (5 bases). The germline V and J ends were trimmed by 4 bases and 7 bases, with 13 bases remaining between them. Germline V CDR1 and CDR2: LGHDT, YNNKEL (reference sequence). The CDR3 loop spans 14 amino acids. The CDR3 sequence is CASSPRDAGGELFF. CDR3 DNA: TGTGCCAGCAGCCCCCGGGATGCGGGCGGGGAGCTGTTTTTT.

On this clone: The identical CDR3 is also encoded by other nucleotide sequences in the sample. The rearrangement uses TRBV7-9 and TRBJ2-2; D is ambiguous. The germline V gene has CDR1 SEHNR and CDR2 FQNEAQ (reference sequence). V was clipped by 0 bases and J by 1 base, with 3 bases between them. The CDR3 covers 14 residues. This chain's CDR3 is CASSLARNTGELFF. CDR3 nucleotides: TGTGCCAGCAGCTTAGCCAGGAACACCGGGGAGCTGTTTTTT.

V usage is TRBV5-5 and J usage is TRBJ2-1, with 9 bases aligning to TRBD1. Germline CDR1 and CDR2: SGHKS and YYEKEE (reference sequence). With 4 bases clipped from V and 9 bases from J, the junction kept 11 bases outside the gene matches. CDR3 size: 15 residues. CDR3 in DNA: TGTGCCAGCAGCACTAGGACAGGGGCTTCTTTTGAGCAGTTCTTC. This gives the protein CASSTRTGASFEQFF. The variable domain in full, completed from reference TRBV5-5 and TRBJ2-1, reads DAGVTQSPTHLIKTRGQQVTLRCSPISGHKSVSWYQQVLGQGPQFIFQYYEKEERGRGNFPDRFSARQFPNYSSELNVNALLLGDSALYLCASSTRTGASFEQFFGPGTRLTVL.

The genes are TRBV5-1 and TRBJ2-5; D unresolved. In germline, CDR1 is SGHRS, CDR2 YFSETQ. With 0 bases removed from V and 4 bases from J, the gap between germline ends came to 7 bases. CDR3 length: 13 residues. CDR3 nucleotide sequence: TGCGCCAGCAGCTTGGGAGAGGTAGAGACCCAGTACTTC. Translated, it gives CASSLGEVETQYF.